A selection of T cell receptor beta chains follows, all from one sample in a study of cytotoxic CD8 clonotypes in ibrutinib-treated CLL. Method: immunoSEQ multiplex PCR; TCRdb's copy keeps in-frame clones and lacks some. The profile shows 200,000 to 250,000 clones, 75% to 80% of them singletons. The source material was PBMCs, sampled after 12 months of ibrutinib treatment. The receptors here all came from a human donor with chronic lymphocytic leukemia. Both conserved end residues are trimmed from each CDR3.

CDR3 length	V gene	CDR3 protein
15	TRBV15	ATSSPGMGVRVETQY
13	TRBV25-1	ASSRTGVANYGYT
11	TRBV7-9	ASSLRPEGGYT
15	TRBV5-6	ASRPGTGGAGAYGYT
14	TRBV27	ASSPYVVSGSNEQF
12	TRBV11-3	ASSLSGSRDEQF
12	TRBV7-8	ASSLQQLGNTQY
15	TRBV6-4	ASSDREESEFGNTIY
12	TRBV18	ASSPPGGGLGYT
10	TRBV27	ASRTTGGHRF
11	TRBV7-7	ASSFRPSDTQY
14	TRBV9	ASSVARDTRTDTQY
13	TRBV27	ASSWRSGRYNEQF
13	TRBV10-1	ASSKQGSMNTEAF
11	TRBV5-1	ASSSDGPETQY
13	TRBV19	ASSILAGGSGELF
15	TRBV27	ASRKLPGTTENYEQY
10	TRBV27	ASRLTAYEQY
12	TRBV2	ASSLVTQGKTQY
13	TRBV7-8	ASSFRGQGDSPLH
11	TRBV19	ASRGRSTDTQY
14	TRBV15	ATSPDRVRANEKLF
13	TRBV11-2	ASSLGPRGIQPQH
12	TRBV2	ASMILEGGETQY
13	TRBV5-1	ASSLGALEGETQY
10	TRBV28	ASSLAGYEQY
11	TRBV14	ASSTSWISGYT
14	TRBV2	ASSAEGITFYNEQF
12	TRBV4-1	ASSQDSGSYEQY
14	TRBV11-2	ASSLVGTNLATEAF
13	TRBV18	ASSPLDSSGNTIY
11	TRBV27	ASSLSSYNEQF
14	TRBV18	ASSELAGGHTDTQY
11	TRBV27	ASGGRMAYEQY
11	TRBV2	ATGSVGTDTQY
10	TRBV10-3	AISESGYEQY
15	TRBV7-9	ASSFTYSDSDTDTQY
11	TRBV5-1	ASSLVGRSGYT
12	TRBV7-9	ASSKRGPGDTQY
14	TRBV28	ASSLVWQGGSYEQY
14	TRBV19	ASSMLPGRGNTEAF
12	TRBV7-9	ASTRVQANYGYT
12	TRBV27	ASNRRGTAEKLF
12	TRBV9	ASSVLTLHDEQF
12	TRBV10-3	ATRVADDTGELF
12	TRBV7-6	ASSSGGDSYEQY
14	TRBV28	ASSLSTGKSNQPQH
13	TRBV4-1	ASSQEWVVYNEQF
10	TRBV5-4	ASSRKDTEAF
13	TRBV5-4	ASSLWVAGYNEQF
14	TRBV28	ASSLWGSGNSYEQY
14	TRBV5-4	ASSLERGRGHNEQF
16	TRBV5-1	ASSQWSQAGTVYGGYT
11	TRBV7-9	ASSLTYGPNQY